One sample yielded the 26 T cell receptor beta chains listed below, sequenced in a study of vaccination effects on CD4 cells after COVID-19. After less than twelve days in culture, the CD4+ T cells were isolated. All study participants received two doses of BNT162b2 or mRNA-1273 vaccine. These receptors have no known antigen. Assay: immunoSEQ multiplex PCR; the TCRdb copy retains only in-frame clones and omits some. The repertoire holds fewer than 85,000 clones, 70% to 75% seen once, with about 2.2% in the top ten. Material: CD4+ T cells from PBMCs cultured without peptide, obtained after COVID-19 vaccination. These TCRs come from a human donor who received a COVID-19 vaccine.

The CDR3 is CASSPRTEQETQYF. CDR3 coding DNA: TGTGCCAGCTCACCGCGGACAGAACAAGAGACCCAGTACTTC. J is TRBJ2-5 and V is TRBV18; a possible D gene is TRBD1 (6 bases). With 3 bases removed from V and 2 bases from J, the gap between germline ends came to 10 bases. The CDR3 sequence is 14 residues long. Germline loops: CDR1 KGHSH, CDR2 LQKENI.

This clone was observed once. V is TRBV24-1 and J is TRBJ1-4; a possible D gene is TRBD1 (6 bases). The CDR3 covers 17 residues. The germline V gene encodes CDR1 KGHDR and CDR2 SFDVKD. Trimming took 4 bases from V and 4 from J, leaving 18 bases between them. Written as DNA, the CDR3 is TGTGCCACCAGTGACCCCCGGGCAGGGGCAAATAATGAAAAACTGTTTTTT. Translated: CATSDPRAGANNEKLFF.

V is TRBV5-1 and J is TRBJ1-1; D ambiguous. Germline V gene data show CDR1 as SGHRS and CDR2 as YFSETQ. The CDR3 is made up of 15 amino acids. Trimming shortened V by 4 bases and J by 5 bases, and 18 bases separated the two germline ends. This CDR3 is CASSLRTNGPTEAFF. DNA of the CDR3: TGCGCCAGCAGCCTACGGACCAACGGTCCGACTGAAGCTTTCTTT.

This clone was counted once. The CDR3 DNA reads as TGTGCCAGCAGCTCCCGGGCAGGCGAAAAACTGTTTTTT. It translates to CASSSRAGEKLFF. The chain joins TRBV14 to TRBJ1-4; D is undetermined. Germline loops: CDR1 SGHDN, CDR2 FVKESK. There are 13 residues in the CDR3. V gave up 5 bases and J gave up 8 bases, with 12 bases separating them.

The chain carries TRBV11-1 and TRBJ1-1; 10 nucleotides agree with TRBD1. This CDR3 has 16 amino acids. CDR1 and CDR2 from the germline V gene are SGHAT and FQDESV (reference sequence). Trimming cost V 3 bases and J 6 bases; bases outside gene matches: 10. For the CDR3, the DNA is TGTGCCAGCAGCTTGGACAGGGGGGGCATTAAGGCTGAAGCTTTCTTT. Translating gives CASSLDRGGIKAEAFF.

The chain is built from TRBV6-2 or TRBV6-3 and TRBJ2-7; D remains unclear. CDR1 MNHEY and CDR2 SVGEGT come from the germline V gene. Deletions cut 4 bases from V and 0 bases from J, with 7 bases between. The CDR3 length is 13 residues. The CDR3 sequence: CASSSRSSYEQYV. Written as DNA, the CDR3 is TGTGCCAGCAGTTCCAGGAGCTCCTACGAGCAGTACGTC.

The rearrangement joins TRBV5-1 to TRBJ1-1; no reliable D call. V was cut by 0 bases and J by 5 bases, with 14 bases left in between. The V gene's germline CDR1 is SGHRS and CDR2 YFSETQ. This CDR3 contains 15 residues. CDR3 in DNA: TGCGCCAGCAGCTTGGTCACCGGGGAGGTAACTGAAGCTTTCTTT. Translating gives CASSLVTGEVTEAFF.

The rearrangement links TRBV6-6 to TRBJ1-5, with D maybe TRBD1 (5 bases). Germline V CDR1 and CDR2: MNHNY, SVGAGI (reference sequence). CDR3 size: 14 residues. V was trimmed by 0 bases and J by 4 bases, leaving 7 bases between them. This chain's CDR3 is CASSYSAGNQPQHF. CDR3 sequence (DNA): TGTGCCAGCAGTTACTCGGCAGGGAATCAGCCCCAGCATTTT.

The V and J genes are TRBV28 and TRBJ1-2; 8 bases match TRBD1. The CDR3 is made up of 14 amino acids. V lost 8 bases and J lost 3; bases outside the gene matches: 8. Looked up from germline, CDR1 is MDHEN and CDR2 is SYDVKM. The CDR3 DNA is TGTGCCAGCGTTCCGGGACAGGCGGACTATGGCTACACCTTC. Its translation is CASVPGQADYGYTF.

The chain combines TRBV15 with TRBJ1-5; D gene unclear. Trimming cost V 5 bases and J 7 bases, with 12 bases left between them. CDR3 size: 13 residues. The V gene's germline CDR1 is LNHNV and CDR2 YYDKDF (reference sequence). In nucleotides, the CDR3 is TGTGCCACCAGCGTTCGAGGGAACCAGCCCCAGCATTTT. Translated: CATSVRGNQPQHF.

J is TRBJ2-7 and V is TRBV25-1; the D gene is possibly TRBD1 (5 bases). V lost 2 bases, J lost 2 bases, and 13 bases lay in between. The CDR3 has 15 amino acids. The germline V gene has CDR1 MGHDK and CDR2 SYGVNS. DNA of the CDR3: TGTGCCAGCAGTGAACCATTGGCAGGGCCCTACGAGCAGTACGTC. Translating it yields CASSEPLAGPYEQYV.

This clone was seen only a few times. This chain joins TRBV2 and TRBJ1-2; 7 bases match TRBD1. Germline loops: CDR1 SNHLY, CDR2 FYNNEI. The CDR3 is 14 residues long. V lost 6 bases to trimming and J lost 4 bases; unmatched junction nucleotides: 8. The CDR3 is CASSQSTGSYGYTF. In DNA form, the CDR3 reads TGTGCCAGCAGCCAGTCGACAGGGTCCTATGGCTACACCTTC.

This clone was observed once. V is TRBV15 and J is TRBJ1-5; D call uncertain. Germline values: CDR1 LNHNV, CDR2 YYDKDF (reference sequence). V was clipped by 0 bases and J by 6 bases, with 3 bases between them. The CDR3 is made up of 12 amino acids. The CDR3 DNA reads TGTGCCACCAGCAGAGATACTCAGCCCCAGCATTTT. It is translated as CATSRDTQPQHF.

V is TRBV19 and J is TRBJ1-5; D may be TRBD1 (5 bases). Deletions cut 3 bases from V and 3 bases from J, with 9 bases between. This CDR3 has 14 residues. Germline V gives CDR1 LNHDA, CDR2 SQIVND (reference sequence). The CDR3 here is CASSMVGDNQPQHF. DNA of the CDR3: TGTGCCAGTAGTATGGTAGGGGACAATCAGCCCCAGCATTTT.

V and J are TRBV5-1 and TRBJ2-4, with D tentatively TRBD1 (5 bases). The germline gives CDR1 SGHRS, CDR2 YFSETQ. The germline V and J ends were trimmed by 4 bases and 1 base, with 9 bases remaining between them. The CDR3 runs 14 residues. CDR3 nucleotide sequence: TGCGCCAGCAGCCCACGACAGGCCAAAAACATTCAGTACTTC. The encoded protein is CASSPRQAKNIQYF.

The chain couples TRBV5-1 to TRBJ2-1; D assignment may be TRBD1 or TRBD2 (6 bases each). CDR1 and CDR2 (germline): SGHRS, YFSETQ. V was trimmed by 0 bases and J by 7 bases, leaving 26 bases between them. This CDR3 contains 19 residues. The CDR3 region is CASSLGIAVSWGQGNEQFF. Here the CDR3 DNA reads TGCGCCAGCAGCTTGGGAATAGCGGTTTCGTGGGGGCAAGGGAATGAGCAGTTCTTC.

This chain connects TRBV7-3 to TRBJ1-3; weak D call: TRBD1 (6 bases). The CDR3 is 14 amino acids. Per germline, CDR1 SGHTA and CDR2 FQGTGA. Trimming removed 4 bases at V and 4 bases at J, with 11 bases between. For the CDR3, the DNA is TGTGCCAGCAGCTCTACGGGACAAGGAAACACCATATATTTT. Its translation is CASSSTGQGNTIYF.

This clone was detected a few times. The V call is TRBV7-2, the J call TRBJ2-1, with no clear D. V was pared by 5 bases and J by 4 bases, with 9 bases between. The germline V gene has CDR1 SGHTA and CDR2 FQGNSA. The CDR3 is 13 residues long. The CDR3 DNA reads TGTGCCAGCAGCCCCGGTAAGTACAATGAGCAGTTCTTC. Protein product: CASSPGKYNEQFF. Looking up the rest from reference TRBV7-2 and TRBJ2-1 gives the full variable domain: GAGVSQSPSNKVTEKGKDVELRCDPISGHTALYWYRQSLGQGLEFLIYFQGNSAPDKSGLPSDRFSAERTGGSVSTLTIQRTQQEDSAVYLCASSPGKYNEQFFGPGTRLTVL.

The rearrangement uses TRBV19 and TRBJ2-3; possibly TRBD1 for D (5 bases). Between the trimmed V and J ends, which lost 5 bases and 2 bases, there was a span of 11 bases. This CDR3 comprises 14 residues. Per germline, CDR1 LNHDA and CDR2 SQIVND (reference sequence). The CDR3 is CASSARQFTDTQYF. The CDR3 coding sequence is TGTGCCAGTAGTGCCCGACAGTTCACAGATACGCAGTATTTT.

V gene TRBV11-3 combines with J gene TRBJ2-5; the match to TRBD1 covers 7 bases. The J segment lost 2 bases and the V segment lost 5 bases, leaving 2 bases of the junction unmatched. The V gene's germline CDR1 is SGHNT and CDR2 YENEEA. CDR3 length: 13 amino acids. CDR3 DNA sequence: TGTGCCAGCAGCCGGGACAGTCAAGAGACCCAGTACTTC. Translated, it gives CASSRDSQETQYF.

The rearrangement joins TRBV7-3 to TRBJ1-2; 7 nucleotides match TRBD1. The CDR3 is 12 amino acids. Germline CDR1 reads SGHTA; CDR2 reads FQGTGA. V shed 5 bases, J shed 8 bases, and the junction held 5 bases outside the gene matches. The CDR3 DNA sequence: TGTGCCAGCAGCCCCAGGGACAGCGGCTACACCTTC. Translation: CASSPRDSGYTF. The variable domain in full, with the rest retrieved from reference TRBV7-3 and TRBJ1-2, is GAGVSQTPSNKVTEKGKYVELRCDPISGHTALYWYRQSLGQGPEFLIYFQGTGAADDSGLPNDRFFAVRPEGSVSTLKIQRTERGDSAVYLCASSPRDSGYTFGSGTRLTVV.

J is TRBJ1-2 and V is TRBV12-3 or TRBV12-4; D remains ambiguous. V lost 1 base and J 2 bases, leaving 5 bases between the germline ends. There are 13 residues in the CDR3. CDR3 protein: CASSLGRNYGYTF. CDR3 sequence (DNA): TGTGCCAGCAGTTTAGGGAGGAACTATGGCTACACCTTC.

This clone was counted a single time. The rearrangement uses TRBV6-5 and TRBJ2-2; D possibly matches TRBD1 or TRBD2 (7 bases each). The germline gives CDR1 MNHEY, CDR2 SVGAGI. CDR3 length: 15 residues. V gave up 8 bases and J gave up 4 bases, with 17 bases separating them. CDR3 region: CASGGGGGTTGELFF. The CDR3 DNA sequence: TGTGCCAGCGGGGGAGGGGGCGGTACCACCGGGGAGCTGTTTTTT.

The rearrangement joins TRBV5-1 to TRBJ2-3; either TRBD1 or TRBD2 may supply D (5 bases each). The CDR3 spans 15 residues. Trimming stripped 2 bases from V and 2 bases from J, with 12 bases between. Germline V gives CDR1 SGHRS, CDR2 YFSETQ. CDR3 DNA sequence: TGCGCCAGCAGCTTACGGGACCGCGTCACAGATACGCAGTATTTT. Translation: CASSLRDRVTDTQYF.

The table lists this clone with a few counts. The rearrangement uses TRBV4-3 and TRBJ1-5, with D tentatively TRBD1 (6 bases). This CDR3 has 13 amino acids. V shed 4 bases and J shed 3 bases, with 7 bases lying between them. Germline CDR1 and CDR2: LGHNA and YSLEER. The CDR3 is CASSRGANQPQHF. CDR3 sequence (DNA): TGCGCCAGCAGCCGGGGGGCCAATCAGCCCCAGCATTTT.

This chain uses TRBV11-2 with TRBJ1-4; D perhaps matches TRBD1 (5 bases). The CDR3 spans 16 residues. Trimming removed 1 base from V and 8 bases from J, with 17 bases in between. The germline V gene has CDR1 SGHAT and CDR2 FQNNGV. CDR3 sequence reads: CASSLGGTGTKEKLFF. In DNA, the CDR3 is TGTGCCAGCAGCTTAGGAGGGACCGGGACGAAGGAAAAACTGTTTTTT.